The text below deals with one T cell receptor beta chain. Its antigen is currently not known. No base-level quality is on record; no much larger clone is a single base apart. This entry is derived from a study of vaccination and CD4 T cells after COVID-19 (dated by TCRdb to the early 2020s). Background for the entire study: Every convalescent patient had a positive nasal swab PCR test for SARS-CoV-2, with mild disease in 8 to 10 patients and severe disease in one. The spike-specific CD4+ TCR repertoire was compared before and after mRNA vaccination in approximately 9 COVID-19 convalescent patients and a handful of infection-naive healthy vaccine recipients. Post-COVID blood samples were collected from convalescent patients a median of approximately 93 days after diagnosis, with a range of roughly 35 to 170 days. The convalescent cohort included six males and four females, with two Hispanic individuals, seven Caucasians, two Asians and one multiracial person. Each participant got two doses of either the Pfizer-BioNTech BNT162b2 vaccine (n=8) or the Moderna mRNA-1273 vaccine (n=2). Post-vaccine blood samples were collected a median of about 69 days after the second vaccine dose, ranging from roughly 12 to 250 days. The cultures were stimulated with overlapping spike peptide pools from SARS-CoV-2 and from the common cold coronaviruses HCoV-NL63, HCoV-OC43 and HCoV-229E. As controls, cultures received a CEFX viral epitope pool (the positive control), an HIV-1 Nef peptide pool (the negative control), or no peptide at all.

The investigation overall reported the following: Of the vaccine-specific clones found in convalescent patients, nearly all (304 of 307) were mono-reactive for SARS-CoV-2 spike instead of being cross-reactive with common cold coronaviruses. Among the post-vaccine SARS-CoV-2-reactive clones in convalescent patients, a median approximately 90% showed up only after vaccination, which suggests vaccine-specific priming. Relatively few convalescent patients were included in the study, and early timepoints after natural infection were not analyzed. An increase in the median number of SARS-CoV-2-reactive clonotypes from approximately 21 after infection to 35 to 40 after vaccination was observed, but the change was not found to be significant.

Receptor amplification or capture employed PCR. TCR sequencing of DNA from cultured CD4+ T cells used the Oncomine TCR Beta short-read assay at the Johns Hopkins FTIC core. The QIAamp micro DNA kit was used to extract genomic DNA from the cultured CD4+ T cells. Oncomine TCR Beta libraries from cultured CD4+ T cells were pooled using unique dual indexes and sequenced on an Illumina iSeq 100. The paper's data handling went like this. Non-productive sequences were removed, and CDR3s not starting with C, not ending with F or W, or shorter than 7 amino acids were discarded. Antigen-specific clonotypes were identified with the MANAFEST web application by comparing peptide-stimulated wells with reference and other culture wells. An FDR below 0.05, an odds ratio above 5, and a productive frequency above 0.1% in at least two of three replicate wells were required for clones to be considered positive. Cross-reactive clonotypes were defined as significantly expanded in both SARS-CoV-2 spike wells and at least one common cold coronavirus spike condition. CDR3 homology was assessed with Levenshtein distances (stringdist) and unrooted phylogenetic trees (ape) in R version 3.6.1. TCRdb trimmed public reads at Q25 via fastp, called clones via MiXCR and kept in-frame beta chains. When rows share a CDR3 protein, they turn into one entry using the most common DNA and genes. For this entry, the V and J calls and clone size follow TCRdb and not the study's own pipeline. Counted in this sample were fewer than 15,000 distinct CDR3 sequences; about 31% of them appeared once. The ten largest clones add up to 15% to 20% of the sample.

The germline V gene (reference sequence) yields MNHEY for CDR1 and SMNVEV for CDR2. From the cysteine through the phenylalanine, the CDR3 covers 15 amino acids. Only the CDR3 part of the read is kept: 45 bases, read in frame from the first base. Trimming takes 5 bases off V and 7 bases off J; junction bases not matched to a gene: 7. Taken with the paper, the label for treatment or condition translates to: roughly ten-day PBMC culture with coronavirus spike peptide pools or control peptides (ViraFEST assay). To expand antigen-specific T cells with peptide pools and then pick out the expanded clonotypes through TCR sequencing, the study relied on the ViraFEST assay. The positive SARS-CoV-2 PCR tests of the convalescent patients were dated from March to December 2020, before the Alpha, Beta and Delta variants emerged in the United States. About 2 million PBMCs per well were cultured in IMDM with 5% human AB serum and approximately 10 IU/ml IL-2, plus 10 ug/ml peptide pools. On days 3 and 7, half of the culture medium was replaced with fresh IL-2-containing medium. CD4+ T cells were isolated after roughly eleven days of culture through negative selection using the EasySep CD4+ T cell isolation kit. PBMCs were separated from whole blood using Ficoll-Paque Plus gradient centrifugation and then either used fresh or cryopreserved at -140C. Culture conditions were generally each tested in triplicate wells.

This sequence was found in a human donor with COVID-19. The sample was cultured CD4+ T cells from blood. The V and J segments used are TRBV27 and TRBJ1-6, with 8 bases matching TRBD1. The bases are TGTGCCAGCAGTCCCCGACAGGGGAACAATTCACCCCTCCACTTT. Its translation reads: CASSPRQGNNSPLHF.